One and the same sample provided the 8 T cell receptor beta chains below, sequenced in a study of blood T cell repertoires in COVID-19. Only in-frame clones appear in the TCRdb table, and some are missing; sequencing was by immunoSEQ multiplex PCR. Of 200,000 to 250,000 clones listed, 80% to 90% are singletons. The sequenced sample consisted of peripheral blood. The receptor set was obtained from a woman aged 45-65 years with acute or convalescent COVID-19.

This clone was observed once. The V and J genes are TRBV18 and TRBJ2-7; 9 nucleotides line up with TRBD2. Germline V lookup: CDR1 KGHSH, CDR2 LQKENI. CDR3 length equals 16 residues. Losses at the gene ends were 0 bases for V and 0 bases for J; bases not matched to a gene: 3. The CDR3 reads CASSPPSGGLSYEQYF. CDR3 in DNA: TGTGCCAGCTCACCACCTAGCGGGGGCCTCTCCTACGAGCAGTACTTC.

This chain connects TRBV5-1 to TRBJ2-1; 7 nucleotides agree with TRBD2. The CDR3 has 14 amino acids. Germline V gene sequence: CDR1 SGHRS, CDR2 YFSETQ. V dropped 0 bases and J dropped 4; count of bases not matched to a gene: 1. In nucleotides, the CDR3 is TGCGCCAGCAGCTTGGACGGGGGGTACAATGAGCAGTTCTTC. Protein sequence: CASSLDGGYNEQFF.

The chain couples TRBV25-1 to TRBJ1-5; TRBD1 aligns across 8 bases. The V gene end was trimmed by 3 bases and the J gene end by 2 bases; junction bases not matched to a gene: 12. The CDR3 contains 18 residues. Germline lookup yields CDR1 MGHDK and CDR2 SYGVNS. CDR3 residues: CASSDRVLQGAGNQPQHF. The CDR3, as DNA: TGTGCCAGCAGTGATCGGGTGTTGCAGGGGGCGGGCAATCAGCCCCAGCATTTT.

The gene calls are TRBV13 and TRBJ2-5; TRBD2 might be the D (6 bases). CDR3 length: 16 amino acids. V was shortened by 5 bases and J by 2 bases, with 18 bases between the two germline ends. Germline CDR1 reads PRHDT; CDR2 reads FYEKMQ (reference sequence). The CDR3 sequence is CASSPRGGERQETQYF. The CDR3 DNA reads as TGTGCCAGCAGCCCAAGGGGCGGGGAGCGACAAGAGACCCAGTACTTC.

This chain links TRBV9 with TRBJ1-1; TRBD1 matches 7 bases. The trim removed 2 bases at V and 1 base at J, leaving 2 bases unmatched. Germline V gene data show CDR1 as SGDLS and CDR2 as YYNGEE. This CDR3 spans 14 amino acids. CDR3 coding DNA: TGTGCCAGCAGCGTGGACAGGAGGAACACTGAAGCTTTCTTT. Protein sequence: CASSVDRRNTEAFF.

This clone has only a few counts. The chain combines TRBV3-1 (or the pseudogene TRBV3-2) with TRBJ1-1; no firm D call. The CDR3 has 13 amino acids. V was trimmed by 6 bases and J by 1 base, leaving 9 bases between them. The germline V gene has CDR1 LGHDT and CDR2 YNNKEL (reference sequence). In nucleotides, the CDR3 is TGTGCCAGCAGTTTACAGAGGAACACTGAAGCTTTCTTT. This sequence encodes CASSLQRNTEAFF.

The chain combines TRBV18 with TRBJ1-3; 9 nucleotides agree with TRBD1. With 0 bases clipped from V and 6 bases from J, the junction kept 3 bases outside the gene matches. From germline, CDR1 is KGHSH and CDR2 LQKENI. The CDR3 has 15 residues. CDR3 amino acids: CASSPPTGGVNTIYF. The CDR3 nucleotides read TGTGCCAGCTCACCACCGACAGGGGGAGTAAACACCATATATTTT.

This chain uses TRBV19 with TRBJ2-7; TRBD2 aligns across 10 bases. V trimming: 10 bases; J trimming: 3 bases; junction bases outside the gene matches: 9. The germline V gene encodes CDR1 LNHDA and CDR2 SQIVND (reference sequence). This CDR3 is 14 amino acids long. As DNA, the CDR3 is TGTGCCACCCGCCCAGCGGGAGGGTTCTACGAGCAGTACTTC. Translated, it gives CATRPAGGFYEQYF.